One TCR beta chain is described in this entry. Per the original data handling: Amplification with reference gene primers provided the estimates of nucleated cell counts. Clones were sequenced by immunoSEQ multiplex PCR, and TCRdb holds only the in-frame ones, with some missing. The V and J calls and clone size were taken over from that table, and D and trimming were inferred from the DNA. The sample lists over 75,000 clones; about four fifths were seen once. The sample is drawn from a study of blood T cell repertoires in COVID-19. Whole-study context: From the United States, Italy and Spain came samples of acute and convalescent COVID-19. Sample material is recorded as cDNA or gDNA derived from T cells, B-cell-depleted T cells, or PBMCs.

Trimming removed 6 bases from V and 1 base from J, with 14 bases in between. Germline CDR1 reads MDHEN; CDR2 reads SYDVKM. The CDR3 is 15 residues long. The chain employs TRBV28 and TRBJ2-3; D is possibly TRBD2 (6 bases). The sequencing sample was made of peripheral blood. This TCR derives from a woman aged 80 or over with acute or convalescent COVID-19. Written as DNA, the CDR3 is TGTGCCAGCAGAACCGGGGGTAGCGGCACAGATACGCAGTATTTT. Translating it yields CASRTGGSGTDTQYF.